The 10 T cell receptor beta chains presented below share a single source sample, sequenced in a study of cytomegalovirus exposure and HLA in healthy donors. Primers included in the PCR were 60 Vbeta and 13 Jbeta primers. The table came from immunoSEQ multiplex PCR; TCRdb's copy has only in-frame clones and leaves some out. The sample yields around 76,000 clones, 70% seen once. The sequenced sample was PBMCs. The receptors here all came from a woman between 45 and 60 years old in good health and CMV-seropositive.

The CDR3 sequence: CASSLAASGVADTQYF. Here the CDR3 DNA reads TGTGCCAGCAGCTTAGCGGCTAGCGGGGTAGCAGATACGCAGTATTTT. This sequence joins TRBV7-6 and TRBJ2-3, with 9 bases that match TRBD2. The trim removed 0 bases at V and 4 bases at J, leaving 5 bases unmatched. Per the germline V gene, CDR1 is SGHVS and CDR2 is FNYEAQ. This CDR3 has 16 amino acids. Full variable domain (missing parts from reference TRBV7-6 and TRBJ2-3): GAGVSQSPRYKVTKRGQDVALRCDPISGHVSLYWYRQALGQGPEFLTYFNYEAQQDKSGLPNDRFSAERPEGSISTLTIQRTEQRDSAMYRCASSLAASGVADTQYFGPGTRLTVL.

DNA of the CDR3: TGTGCCAGCAGCCAACTAGCGGGATCCTACGAGCAGTACTTC. This codes for CASSQLAGSYEQYF. The rearrangement links TRBV7-8 to TRBJ2-7, with 10 bases that match TRBD2. Trimming cost V 5 bases and J 1 base; bases outside gene matches: 2. This CDR3 comprises 14 residues. Looked up from germline, CDR1 is SGHVS and CDR2 is FQNEAQ.

The chain links TRBV5-4 to TRBJ1-2; a weak D match, TRBD1 (5 bases). CDR3 size: 16 residues. Per the germline V gene, CDR1 is SGHNT and CDR2 is YYREEE (reference sequence). Trimming stripped 6 bases from V and 0 bases from J, with 18 bases between. CDR3 sequence reads: CASTVNQGGPNYGYTF. The CDR3 bases are TGTGCCAGCACCGTCAACCAGGGAGGTCCTAACTATGGCTACACCTTC.

The chain is built from TRBV5-8 and TRBJ2-1; no firm D call. V dropped 4 bases and J dropped 5 bases, with 10 bases sitting between them. The CDR3 covers 13 residues. Germline lookup yields CDR1 SGHTS and CDR2 YDEGEE. The DNA of the CDR3 is TGTGCCAGCAGCGGCTACAGACACAATGAGCAGTTCTTC. This translates into CASSGYRHNEQFF. Together with reference TRBV5-8 and TRBJ2-1, the CDR3 gives the full variable domain: EAGVTQSPTHLIKTRGQQATLRCSPISGHTSVYWYQQALGLGLQFLLWYDEGEERNRGNFPPRFSGRQFPNYSSELNVNALELEDSALYLCASSGYRHNEQFFGPGTRLTVL.

V usage is TRBV7-6 and J usage is TRBJ2-1; D not resolved. The germline gives CDR1 SGHVS, CDR2 FNYEAQ. Between the trimmed V and J ends, which lost 1 base and 7 bases, there was a span of 8 bases. CDR3 size: 13 residues. CDR3 nucleotides: TGTGCCAGCAGCTTAGAGTTGAGGAATGAGCAGTTCTTC. Translated, it gives CASSLELRNEQFF.

This chain joins TRBV11-2 and TRBJ1-1; D is perhaps TRBD1 (5 bases). Germline V gene lookup returns CDR1 SGHAT and CDR2 FQNNGV. Trimming pared 2 bases from V and 3 bases from J, leaving 13 bases between. CDR3 length: 15 residues. CDR3 region: CASSLFQSGYTEAFF. DNA for the CDR3: TGTGCCAGCAGCTTATTTCAGTCAGGGTACACTGAAGCTTTCTTT.

This clone was counted only a few times. J is TRBJ2-1 and V is TRBV7-6; the match to TRBD2 covers 10 bases. Germline V gives CDR1 SGHVS, CDR2 FNYEAQ. The CDR3 sequence is 16 residues long. With V trimmed by 1 base and J by 5 bases, 5 bases remained unmatched. CDR3 amino acids: CASSLEASGSHNEQFF. CDR3 DNA sequence: TGTGCCAGCAGCTTAGAGGCTAGCGGGAGTCACAATGAGCAGTTCTTC.

V usage is TRBV13 and J usage is TRBJ2-1; a weak D match, TRBD2 (5 bases). CDR1 is PRHDT, CDR2 FYEKMQ, per germline (reference sequence). The CDR3 runs 14 residues. V dropped 3 bases and J dropped 4 bases, with 10 bases sitting between them. CDR3 loop: CASSFEGTYNEQFF. The CDR3 DNA reads as TGTGCCAGCAGCTTTGAGGGAACGTACAATGAGCAGTTCTTC.

This clone was detected a few times. The J gene is TRBJ2-5, the V gene TRBV28, with 15 nucleotides matching TRBD2. V shed 5 bases and J 2 bases; nucleotides not matched to a gene: 9. The germline CDR1 and CDR2 sequences are MDHEN and SYDVKM. The CDR3 is made up of 18 amino acids. The CDR3 DNA sequence: TGTGCCAGCAGTCTGGGACTAGCGGGAGGTACGGGTCAAGAGACCCAGTACTTC. It is translated as CASSLGLAGGTGQETQYF. The full variable domain, rest sourced from reference TRBV28 and TRBJ2-5, is DVKVTQSSRYLVKRTGEKVFLECVQDMDHENMFWYRQDPGLGLRLIYFSYDVKMKEKGDIPEGYSVSREKKERFSLILESASTNQTSMYLCASSLGLAGGTGQETQYFGPGTRLLVL.

This clone was found many times. The genes are TRBV5-1 and TRBJ2-7; TRBD2 is a possible D gene (6 bases). Trimming cost V 4 bases and J 4 bases, with 12 bases left between them. The CDR3 sequence is 13 residues long. Germline V gene data show CDR1 as SGHRS and CDR2 as YFSETQ. CDR3 sequence (DNA): TGCGCCAGCAGCCGCGGGGAGAATTACGAGCAGTACTTC. This sequence encodes CASSRGENYEQYF.